This note documents a single TCR beta chain sequence. Given a much more abundant clone one base away, this may be a read error. This CDR3 has 17 amino acids. CDR1 is MGHRA and CDR2 is YSYEKL in the germline V gene. This sample was included in a study of blood T cells in healthy people across ages. Alongside a J-beta primer mix, a sample-barcoded 5' primer served in a second PCR lasting roughly 7 to 11 cycles. In TCRdb, the 5' RACE reads were re-called with MiXCR into one record per CDR3 protein. The sample shows about 1.6 million distinct CDR3 sequences, about 32% of them seen only once. This receptor was obtained from a young woman in good health. The sample taken for sequencing was blood. The chain links TRBV4-1 to TRBJ2-1; either TRBD1 or TRBD2 may supply D (5 bases each). The J call may not be correct, given that the DNA end is closer to TRBJ2-7. In DNA, the CDR3 is TGCGCCAGCAGCCAAGGGTGGGGGTCGGGCTCCTACAATGAGCAGTACTTC. Residues: CASSQGWGSGSYNEQYF.